This T cell receptor beta chain was documented in a study of blood T cell repertoires in COVID-19. Looking at the study overall: T cells, B-cell-depleted T cells, or PBMCs supplied cDNA or gDNA.

V lost 6 bases to trimming and J lost 6 bases, with 17 bases between them. Germline CDR1 and CDR2: LGHNA and YNFKEQ. The CDR3 covers 14 residues. Data came from immunoSEQ multiplex PCR; TCRdb stores just in-frame clones and leaves some out. The sample shows over 200,000 clones, 86% of them seen only once. The V and J genes are TRBV4-2 and TRBJ1-1, with no clear D. Sequenced material: peripheral blood. The origin of this receptor is a man aged 80 or over with acute or convalescent COVID-19. The CDR3 spells CASRYLGREAEAFF. The CDR3 DNA reads TGTGCCAGCAGGTATCTGGGTAGGGAGGCTGAAGCTTTCTTT.